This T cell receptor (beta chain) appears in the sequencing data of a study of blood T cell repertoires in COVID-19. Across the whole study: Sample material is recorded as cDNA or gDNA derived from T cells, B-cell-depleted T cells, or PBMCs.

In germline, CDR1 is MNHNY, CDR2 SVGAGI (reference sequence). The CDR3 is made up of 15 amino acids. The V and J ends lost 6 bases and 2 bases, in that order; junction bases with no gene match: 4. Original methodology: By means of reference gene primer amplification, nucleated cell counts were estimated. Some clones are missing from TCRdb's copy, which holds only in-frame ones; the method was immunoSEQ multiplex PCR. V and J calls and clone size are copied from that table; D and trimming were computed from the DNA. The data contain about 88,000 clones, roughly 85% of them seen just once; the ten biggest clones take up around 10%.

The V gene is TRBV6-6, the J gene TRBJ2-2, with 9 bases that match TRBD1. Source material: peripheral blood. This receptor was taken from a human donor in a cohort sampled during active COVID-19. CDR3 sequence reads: CASRPGQGNTGELFF. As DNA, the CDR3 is TGTGCCAGCAGACCGGGACAGGGAAACACCGGGGAGCTGTTTTTT.